The 5 T cell receptor beta chains in this list originate from one sample, sequenced in a study of shared clonotypes between healthy human individuals. The naive CD8 population came from CD45RO-negative cells selected for CCR7, without terminally differentiated effector memory CD45RA+ cells. Using immunoSEQ multiplex PCR, the repertoire was profiled, and TCRdb retains in-frame clones only, with some absent. The repertoire holds nearly 2 million clones, with about 95% as singletons. The sequenced material came from naive CD8+ T cells sorted from blood. The receptors derive from a man aged 18 to 29 in good health.

This clone was counted once. The chain carries TRBV18 and TRBJ2-7; D may be TRBD2 (8 bases). V was clipped by 3 bases and J by 6 bases, with 27 bases between them. Germline V gene sequence: CDR1 KGHSH, CDR2 LQKENI. The CDR3 is made up of 18 amino acids. The CDR3 sequence: CASSPNRGSGDSGREQYF. The CDR3, as DNA: TGTGCCAGCTCACCCAACAGGGGTAGCGGGGACTCTGGGCGCGAGCAGTACTTC.

The V and J genes are TRBV6-1 and TRBJ1-1; 7 bases map to TRBD1. V dropped 4 bases and J dropped 3; count of bases not matched to a gene: 8. The CDR3 extends over 15 amino acids. The germline gives CDR1 MNHNS, CDR2 SASEGT. This CDR3 is CASSVAHRGYTEAFF. The DNA of the CDR3 is TGTGCCAGCAGTGTAGCTCACAGGGGTTACACTGAAGCTTTCTTT.

The V gene is TRBV7-3, the J gene TRBJ1-1; D call uncertain. CDR1 is SGHTA, CDR2 FQGTGA, per germline. The CDR3 extends over 16 amino acids. V lost 5 bases and J 0 bases, leaving 16 bases between the germline ends. CDR3 DNA sequence: TGTGCCAGCAGCCCAACTCCCCTAAGCATGAACACTGAAGCTTTCTTT. Residues: CASSPTPLSMNTEAFF.

V gene TRBV11-2 combines with J gene TRBJ2-3; D not certain. The CDR3 runs 20 residues. Germline values: CDR1 SGHAT, CDR2 FQNNGV. V was clipped by 0 bases and J by 1 base, with 23 bases between them. The CDR3 loop reads CASSLDGAAPSYRGTDTQYF. The CDR3 nucleotides are TGTGCCAGCAGCTTAGATGGTGCGGCACCGTCCTACCGGGGCACAGATACGCAGTATTTT.

This clone was found once. The rearrangement links TRBV7-6 to TRBJ2-7, with 13 bases lining up with TRBD2. The CDR3 runs to 16 residues. J gave up 2 bases and V 2 bases, and 3 bases lay outside the gene matches. From germline, CDR1 is SGHVS and CDR2 FNYEAQ. The CDR3 here is CASSLRTSGGTYEQYF. DNA for the CDR3: TGTGCCAGCAGCTTAAGGACTAGCGGGGGAACCTACGAGCAGTACTTC.